Sequencing of this T cell receptor (beta chain) was carried out in a study of T cells in localized non-small cell lung cancer. Findings of the study overall: There was higher T cell clonality in uninvolved adjacent lung than in tumor, and it was highest there.

Per germline, CDR1 KGHSH and CDR2 LQKENI. The CDR3 loop spans 14 amino acids. With V trimmed by 5 bases and J by 7 bases, 8 bases remained unmatched. Libraries were prepared by immunoSEQ multiplex PCR; TCRdb keeps only in-frame clonotypes and omits some of them. This table holds 45,000 to 60,000 clones, about 85% found once. As for this clone: The antigen is unknown.

This clonotype originated in a female donor over 55 with stage II squamous cell lung carcinoma. This chain connects TRBV18 to TRBJ1-1; 9 nucleotides match TRBD1. Sample: peripheral blood, taken before any cancer treatment. This CDR3 reads CASSGQGSRGEAFF. The DNA for the CDR3 is TGTGCCAGCTCAGGACAGGGGAGTAGGGGTGAAGCTTTCTTT.